This TCR beta chain came from a study of T cell responses to AZD1222 COVID-19 vaccine. TCRdb's table, derived via immunoSEQ multiplex PCR, lists solely in-frame clones and lacks some. Among 160,000 or so clones listed, approximately 91% were seen once. The CDR3 loop spans 16 amino acids. V shed 2 bases and J shed 1 base, with 14 bases lying between them. CDR1 and CDR2 (germline): MNHEY, SVGAGI. The material sequenced was peripheral blood, taken 28 days after the second AZD1222 dose. The chain combines TRBV6-5 with TRBJ1-2; D remains ambiguous. This TCR derives from an adult who received the AZD1222 COVID-19 vaccine. CDR3 in DNA: TGTGCCAGCAGTTACGGGCGGTTGACTTATAACTATGGCTACACCTTC. Translation gives CASSYGRLTYNYGYTF.